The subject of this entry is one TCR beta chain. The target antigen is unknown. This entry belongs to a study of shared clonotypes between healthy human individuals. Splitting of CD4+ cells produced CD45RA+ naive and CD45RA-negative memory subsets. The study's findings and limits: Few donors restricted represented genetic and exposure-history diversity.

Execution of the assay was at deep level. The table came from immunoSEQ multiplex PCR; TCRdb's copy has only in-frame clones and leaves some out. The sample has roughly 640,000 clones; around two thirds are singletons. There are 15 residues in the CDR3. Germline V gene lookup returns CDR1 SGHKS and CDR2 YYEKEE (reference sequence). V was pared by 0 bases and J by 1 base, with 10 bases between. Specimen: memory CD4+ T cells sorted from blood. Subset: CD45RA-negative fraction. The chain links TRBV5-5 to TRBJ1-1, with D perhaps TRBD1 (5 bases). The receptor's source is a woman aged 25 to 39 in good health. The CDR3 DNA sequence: TGTGCCAGCAGCTTGGCAGGGAGGGAGAACACTGAAGCTTTCTTT. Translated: CASSLAGRENTEAFF.